A single sample gave rise to the 17 T cell receptor beta chains below, sequenced in a study of blood T cells in healthy people across ages. Combining a sample-barcoded 5' primer with a J-beta primer mix, a second PCR ran for roughly 7 to 11 cycles. TCRdb re-derived calls from the 5' RACE reads in MiXCR, one entry per CDR3 protein. The sample yields about a million distinct CDR3 sequences, around two fifths seen once. The sequencing sample was made of blood. The receptors originated from a man between 18 and 35 years old in good health.

The V call is TRBV20-1, the J call TRBJ1-5, with 7 bases that match TRBD1. Germline V CDR1 and CDR2: DFQATT, SNEGSKA (reference sequence). The CDR3 is made up of 15 amino acids. After removal of 6 bases from V and 5 bases from J, the junction contained 13 bases not matched to a gene. The CDR3 nucleotides read TGCAGTGCAGGGGCCGGAGGGGGCGGATATCAGCCCCAGCATTTT. It specifies CSAGAGGGGYQPQHF.

The chain employs TRBV4-3 and TRBJ1-2; D might be TRBD1 (5 bases). This CDR3 is built from 16 residues. Deletions cut 0 bases from V and 4 bases from J, with 15 bases between. CDR1 LGHNA and CDR2 YSLEER come from the germline V gene. In nucleotides, the CDR3 is TGCGCCAGCAGCCAAGATCTGCAGGGTAGTACCTATGGCTACACCTTC. Translated: CASSQDLQGSTYGYTF.

This chain connects TRBV20-1 to TRBJ2-1, with 11 positions matching TRBD2. The DNA matches TRBJ2-7 better at its end, which makes the J call doubtful. The V gene's germline CDR1 is DFQATT and CDR2 SNEGSKA (reference sequence). The CDR3 spans 17 residues. CDR3 nucleotides: TGCAGTGCTAGGGGAAATCCTAGCGGGGGGTCCCACAATGAGCAGTACTTC. It yields the protein CSARGNPSGGSHNEQYF.

This clonotype is a singleton in its sample. V usage is TRBV4-2 and J usage is TRBJ2-5; D possibly corresponds to TRBD1 (5 bases). The V end lost 3 bases, the J end lost 4 bases, and 12 bases lay between the germline ends. The germline V gene has CDR1 LGHNA and CDR2 YNFKEQ. The CDR3 has 14 amino acids. CDR3 residues: CASSHPREGETQYF. CDR3 DNA sequence: TGTGCCAGCAGCCACCCCAGGGAAGGAGAGACCCAGTACTTC.

The chain is built from TRBV5-1 and TRBJ2-7; D gene unclear. Trimming left V 4 bases short and J 4 bases short, with 12 bases between. CDR1 is SGHRS, CDR2 YFSETQ, per germline. The CDR3 is 13 residues long. The CDR3, as DNA: TGCGCCAGCAGCCTCGTCCAGTCATACGAGCAGTACTTC. It translates to CASSLVQSYEQYF.

The gene calls are TRBV5-5 and TRBJ1-2; D is unresolved. The CDR3 totals 13 residues. Germline V CDR1 and CDR2: SGHKS, YYEKEE (reference sequence). Trimming shortened V by 6 bases and J by 7 bases, and 16 bases separated the two germline ends. In DNA form, the CDR3 reads TGTGCCAGCACCCTTCTTCTGGACTCTGGCTACACCTTC. Protein sequence: CASTLLLDSGYTF.

J is TRBJ2-1 and V is TRBV6-2 or TRBV6-3; the D is unclear. CDR1 and CDR2 (germline): MNHEY, SVGEGT. Trimming pared 2 bases from V and 7 bases from J, leaving 6 bases between. The CDR3 extends over 12 amino acids. In DNA, the CDR3 is TGTGCCAGCAGTTACAGGAAGAATGAGCAGTTCTTC. Translating gives CASSYRKNEQFF.

This clonotype was seen a few times. The rearrangement joins TRBV6-1 to TRBJ2-5; tentative D call: TRBD1 (5 bases). The J call may be mistaken, given a closer DNA end match to TRBJ2-7. CDR1 and CDR2 from the germline V gene are MNHNS and SASEGT. CDR3 length equals 14 residues. CDR3 nucleotides: TGTGCCAGCAGCGAAAGTCGCAGGGCGGCCGAGCAGTACTTC. Amino acids: CASSESRRAAEQYF.

This clonotype was recorded once. V and J are TRBV12-3 or TRBV12-4 and TRBJ2-2; D call uncertain. The V end was cut by 7 bases, the J end by 3 bases, with 15 bases between. There are 15 residues in the CDR3. In DNA form, the CDR3 reads TGTGCCAGCACTGCCTCAATAGAAGACACCGGGGAGCTGTTTTTT. Protein sequence: CASTASIEDTGELFF.

The chain recombines TRBV7-2 with TRBJ2-3; D is unresolved. Trimming shortened V by 3 bases and J by 0 bases, and 10 bases separated the two germline ends. The CDR3 covers 15 residues. Germline V gene sequence: CDR1 SGHTA, CDR2 FQGNSA. For the CDR3, the DNA is TGTGCCAGCAGCTTTGATTCTCGAAGCACAGATACGCAGTATTTT. It translates to CASSFDSRSTDTQYF.

This clonotype was picked up a small number of times. The gene calls are TRBV5-1 and TRBJ1-6, with 9 positions matching TRBD1. There are 16 residues in the CDR3. Germline loops: CDR1 SGHRS, CDR2 YFSETQ. With V trimmed by 4 bases and J by 5 bases, 7 bases remained unmatched. The CDR3 region has the DNA TGCGCCAGCAGCCAAGGACAGGGGTTGGATAATTCACCCCTCCACTTT. This codes for CASSQGQGLDNSPLHF.

The chain links TRBV27 to TRBJ2-5, with 7 bases identical to TRBD2. The CDR3 has 14 residues. Germline V gene lookup returns CDR1 MNHEY and CDR2 SMNVEV (reference sequence). V was clipped by 1 base and J by 5 bases; unmatched bases: 4. CDR3 protein: CASSLWQGGETQYF. CDR3 nucleotides: TGTGCCAGCAGTTTATGGCAGGGAGGGGAGACCCAGTACTTC.

V gene TRBV6-6 combines with J gene TRBJ2-7, with D perhaps matching TRBD1 or TRBD2 (5 bases each). Near its end, the DNA agrees better with TRBJ2-4, so the J call may be wrong. The V gene's germline CDR1 is MNHNY and CDR2 SVGAGI (reference sequence). The CDR3 sequence is 14 residues long. DNA of the CDR3: TGTGCCAGCAGTTACGGGACGGTCGAAAACATTCAGTACTTC. Its translation is CASSYGTVENIQYF.

This clonotype was detected only a few times. J is TRBJ2-7 and V is TRBV30; weak D call: TRBD1 (5 bases). Trimming removed 3 bases at V and 2 bases at J, with 8 bases between. The CDR3 totals 12 residues. Per germline, CDR1 GTSNPN and CDR2 SVGIG (reference sequence). The CDR3 bases are TGTGCCTGGAGCGACAGCGCCTACGAGCAGTACTTC. It is translated as CAWSDSAYEQYF.

The V and J genes are TRBV20-1 and TRBJ1-5; D perhaps matches TRBD1 (5 bases). Germline V gene lookup returns CDR1 DFQATT and CDR2 SNEGSKA (reference sequence). Trimming cost V 6 bases and J 7 bases, with 13 bases left between them. The CDR3 sequence is 12 residues long. The CDR3 sequence: CSALRGDQPQHF. The CDR3, as DNA: TGCAGTGCCCTACGCGGGGACCAGCCCCAGCATTTT.

This clonotype was counted a single time. The J gene is TRBJ2-7, the V gene TRBV12-3 or TRBV12-4, with D possibly TRBD2 on 6 matching bases. Trimming left V 6 bases short and J 0 bases short, with 15 bases between. This CDR3 region has 15 residues. The CDR3 DNA follows: TGTGCCAGCAGCTCCCAGCGGGCCAGCTCCTACGAGCAGTACTTC. This gives the protein CASSSQRASSYEQYF.

This rearrangement joins TRBV7-2 to TRBJ2-3; TRBD1 might be the D (6 bases). Trimming cost V 2 bases and J 2 bases, with 8 bases left between them. The germline gives CDR1 SGHTA, CDR2 FQGNSA. This CDR3 is built from 14 residues. CDR3 DNA sequence: TGTGCCAGCAGCTTAACGGGACACACAGATACGCAGTATTTT. It specifies CASSLTGHTDTQYF.